This T cell receptor (beta chain) appears in the sequencing data of a study of blood T cell repertoires in COVID-19. Study details: The United States, Italy and Spain were the sources of the acute and convalescent COVID-19 samples. PBMCs, B-cell-depleted T cells, or T cells provided the cDNA or gDNA that made up the material.

CDR1 and CDR2 from the germline V gene are MNHEY and SVGEGT. This CDR3 has 15 residues. V lost 5 bases and J 5 bases, leaving 19 bases between the germline ends. The method was immunoSEQ multiplex PCR; TCRdb's version includes in-frame clones alone and lacks a portion of them. Among some 20,000 clones listed, under 90% were seen once. Material for sequencing was peripheral blood. This sequence was found in a man aged 50-60 years with active COVID-19. The chain links TRBV6-2 or TRBV6-3 to TRBJ2-7; D perhaps matches TRBD1 (6 bases). CDR3 bases: TGTGCCAGCAGTACAGAAGAGGGGGTGGAAAACGAGCAGTACTTC. Amino acid sequence: CASSTEEGVENEQYF.